A single sample gave rise to the 27 T cell receptor beta chains below, sequenced in a study of Ad26.COV2.S vaccination and SARS-CoV-2 variants. Treatment here: about 20 received Ad26.COV2.S at low or high dose, single or two shots; several received placebo; per-sample allocation not given. Samples analyzed were those drawn on day 63 after the first vaccine or placebo injection. The assay was immunoSEQ multiplex PCR, and TCRdb's table has in-frame clones only and misses some. The sample lists hundreds of thousands of clones, about 89% occurring once. The source was peripheral blood, collected in a trial of Ad26.COV2.S vaccine versus placebo. These TCRs come from a person aged 18-60 years who received the Ad26.COV2.S COVID-19 vaccine or a placebo.

The J gene is TRBJ1-2, the V gene TRBV10-2, with TRBD1 matching 10 bases. CDR3 size: 17 residues. Germline assignment: CDR1 WSHSY and CDR2 SAAADI. J was trimmed by 0 bases and V by 3 bases; bases with no gene match: 7. CDR3 bases: TGCGCCAGCAGTGATTGGGACAGGGGAATAGCTAACTATGGCTACACCTTC. It specifies CASSDWDRGIANYGYTF.

The chain combines TRBV2 with TRBJ1-5; 8 bases agree with TRBD1. The CDR3 contains 14 residues. Germline V gene data show CDR1 as SNHLY and CDR2 as FYNNEI. The J segment lost 3 bases and the V segment lost 6 bases, leaving 4 bases of the junction unmatched. CDR3 coding DNA: TGTGCCAGCAGGACGGACAGGGACAATCAGCCCCAGCATTTT. Amino acids: CASRTDRDNQPQHF.

This clone has just one count. V usage is TRBV24-1 and J usage is TRBJ2-1; D gene uncertain. Germline V gene data show CDR1 as KGHDR and CDR2 as SFDVKD. CDR3 length: 16 amino acids. V lost 4 bases and J lost 2, with 14 bases in between. DNA for the CDR3: TGTGCCACCAGTGACCCGACCGCTTCTGCCTACAATGAGCAGTTCTTC. Translated, it gives CATSDPTASAYNEQFF.

The chain uses TRBV18 and TRBJ2-5, with a tentative D call TRBD1 (5 bases). Germline values: CDR1 KGHSH, CDR2 LQKENI. The CDR3 has 19 amino acids. V dropped 0 bases and J dropped 1 base, with 21 bases sitting between them. CDR3 region: CASSPPSRVFIPGQETQYF. As DNA, the CDR3 is TGTGCCAGCTCACCACCGAGCAGGGTATTCATTCCGGGCCAAGAGACCCAGTACTTC.

V is TRBV15 and J is TRBJ1-2, with D perhaps TRBD1 (6 bases). This CDR3 has 21 residues. Germline V gene lookup returns CDR1 LNHNV and CDR2 YYDKDF (reference sequence). V lost 1 base and J lost 4, with 31 bases in between. The CDR3 loop is CATSRGLRGAQTRIGLYGYTF. The CDR3 DNA reads TGTGCCACCAGCAGAGGCTTACGGGGGGCCCAGACTAGAATTGGACTCTATGGCTACACCTTC. Drawing the rest from reference TRBV15 and TRBJ1-2, the complete variable domain is DAMVIQNPRYQVTQFGKPVTLSCSQTLNHNVMYWYQQKSSQAPKLLFHYYDKDFNNEADTPDNFQSRRPNTSFCFLDIRSPGLGDTAMYLCATSRGLRGAQTRIGLYGYTFGSGTRLTVV.

The chain couples TRBV12-3 or TRBV12-4 to TRBJ2-7; D uncertain. V was cut by 6 bases and J by 4 bases, with 13 bases left in between. The CDR3 has 13 amino acids. The chain's CDR3 is CASRETELYEQYF. In nucleotides, the CDR3 is TGTGCCAGCAGGGAGACCGAGCTTTACGAGCAGTACTTC.

This clone occurred many times. The chain links TRBV7-6 to TRBJ2-1, with TRBD2 matching 14 bases. The length of the CDR3 is 20 residues. Per the germline V gene, CDR1 is SGHVS and CDR2 is FNYEAQ. The J segment lost 0 bases and the V segment lost 5 bases, leaving 12 bases of the junction unmatched. This chain's CDR3 is CASSGYRGLAGETSYNEQFF. For the CDR3, the DNA is TGTGCCAGCAGCGGATATCGGGGACTAGCGGGAGAGACCTCCTACAATGAGCAGTTCTTC.

V gene TRBV5-1 combines with J gene TRBJ2-1; maybe TRBD2 (5 bases). CDR1 SGHRS and CDR2 YFSETQ come from the germline V gene. The CDR3 spans 15 residues. With 6 bases removed from V and 0 bases from J, the gap between germline ends came to 13 bases. The CDR3 here is CASTVVGSSYNEQFF. The CDR3 coding sequence is TGCGCCAGCACTGTTGTGGGGAGCTCCTACAATGAGCAGTTCTTC.

The chain is built from TRBV7-6 and TRBJ1-5; D not certain. This CDR3 comprises 13 residues. Germline loops: CDR1 SGHVS, CDR2 FNYEAQ. The V gene lost 5 bases and the J gene lost 5 bases, with 10 bases spanning the gap. CDR3 in amino acids: CASSPRRDQPQHF. CDR3 in DNA: TGTGCCAGCAGCCCAAGAAGGGATCAGCCCCAGCATTTT. Based on the CDR3 plus reference TRBV7-6 and TRBJ1-5, the full variable domain is GAGVSQSPRYKVTKRGQDVALRCDPISGHVSLYWYRQALGQGPEFLTYFNYEAQQDKSGLPNDRFSAERPEGSISTLTIQRTEQRDSAMYRCASSPRRDQPQHFGDGTRLSIL.

The chain recombines TRBV6-2 or TRBV6-3 with TRBJ1-5, with 8 bases aligning to TRBD1. V lost 4 bases and J lost 1; bases outside the gene matches: 3. The CDR3 covers 15 residues. CDR1 and CDR2 (germline): MNHEY, SVGEGT. DNA of the CDR3: TGTGCCAGCAGTTCGAACAGGGGGAGCAATCAGCCCCAGCATTTT. It codes for CASSSNRGSNQPQHF.

This chain joins TRBV19 and TRBJ1-1; TRBD1 matches at 8 bases. This CDR3 spans 15 amino acids. V shed 5 bases, J shed 1 base, and the junction held 6 bases outside the gene matches. Germline V lookup: CDR1 LNHDA, CDR2 SQIVND (reference sequence). The CDR3: CASSLPGQENTEAFF. The CDR3 bases are TGTGCCAGTAGTCTACCGGGACAGGAGAACACTGAAGCTTTCTTT.

This clone occurred a few times. The rearrangement links TRBV19 to TRBJ1-5; D perhaps matches TRBD1 (5 bases). Germline V gene lookup returns CDR1 LNHDA and CDR2 SQIVND (reference sequence). The germline V and J ends were trimmed by 7 bases and 0 bases, with 10 bases remaining between them. The CDR3 spans 14 residues. The CDR3 DNA follows: TGTGCCAGTACCCCCAGGGATAGCAATCAGCCCCAGCATTTT. Its translation is CASTPRDSNQPQHF.

V usage is TRBV7-9 and J usage is TRBJ2-1; 8 nucleotides match TRBD2. Looked up from germline, CDR1 is SEHNR and CDR2 is FQNEAQ (reference sequence). V lost 1 base to trimming and J lost 10 bases; unmatched junction nucleotides: 9. The CDR3 runs to 15 residues. CDR3 nucleotide sequence: TGTGCCAGCAGCTTAGTCGCGGGAGGAATCGGAGAGCAGTTCTTC. Encoded protein: CASSLVAGGIGEQFF.

The chain recombines TRBV7-2 with TRBJ1-2, with D possibly matching TRBD1 (6 bases). The CDR3 is 13 amino acids. V was cut by 6 bases and J by 9 bases, with 17 bases left in between. Germline CDR1 reads SGHTA; CDR2 reads FQGNSA. In DNA form, the CDR3 reads TGTGCCAGCAGGGGAACAGGGAAGACCCGCTACACCTTC. Its translation is CASRGTGKTRYTF.

The V call is TRBV2, the J call TRBJ2-1; weak D call: TRBD1 (5 bases). Deletions cut 8 bases from V and 9 bases from J, with 14 bases between. CDR3 length: 12 residues. Germline values: CDR1 SNHLY, CDR2 FYNNEI. The CDR3 DNA reads TGTGCCAGCCACCGTTTTAGGGGTGAGCAGTTCTTC. Residues: CASHRFRGEQFF.

The genes are TRBV4-2 and TRBJ2-6; 7 bases match TRBD2. J lost 1 base, V lost 0 bases, and 3 bases had no gene match. This CDR3 spans 17 amino acids. Looked up from germline, CDR1 is LGHNA and CDR2 is YNFKEQ. The CDR3 protein is CASSQEGGWSGANVLTF. The CDR3 nucleotides read TGTGCCAGCAGCCAAGAGGGAGGGTGGTCTGGGGCCAACGTCCTGACTTTC.

The rearrangement joins TRBV28 to TRBJ1-1; a weak D match, TRBD1 (5 bases). Germline V gene lookup returns CDR1 MDHEN and CDR2 SYDVKM. This CDR3 has 13 amino acids. V lost 5 bases to trimming and J lost 1 base, with 8 bases between them. CDR3 residues: CASSTTGNTEAFF. As DNA, the CDR3 is TGTGCCAGCAGTACAACAGGGAACACTGAAGCTTTCTTT.

Notes on this clone: Distinct nucleotide sequences in the sample also encode this CDR3. The chain carries TRBV29-1 and TRBJ2-2; no clear D gene. The CDR3 spans 13 residues. The V gene's germline CDR1 is SQVTM and CDR2 ANQGSEA. V was clipped by 1 base and J by 1 base, with 4 bases between them. CDR3 sequence (DNA): TGCAGCGTTGAAGGGCAGAACACCGGGGAGCTGTTTTTT. Encoded protein: CSVEGQNTGELFF.

The rearrangement uses TRBV18 and TRBJ1-1; the D is unclear. Trimming removed 4 bases at V and 1 base at J, with 7 bases between. This CDR3 has 13 amino acids. Germline CDR1 reads KGHSH; CDR2 reads LQKENI. CDR3 loop: CASSLNRNTEAFF. The CDR3, as DNA: TGTGCCAGCTCACTCAACAGGAACACTGAAGCTTTCTTT.

The chain carries TRBV3-1 (or the pseudogene TRBV3-2) and TRBJ2-3, with 11 bases identical to TRBD2. CDR1 is LGHDT, CDR2 YNNKEL, per germline (reference sequence). This CDR3 comprises 17 residues. The junction had 7 bases not matched to a gene; V was cut back by 0 bases and J by 5 bases. The CDR3 loop reads CASSQDPTSGSLDTQYF. DNA for the CDR3: TGTGCCAGCAGCCAAGACCCAACTAGCGGGAGTCTAGATACGCAGTATTTT.

V gene TRBV4-3 combines with J gene TRBJ2-3, with D possibly matching TRBD2 (5 bases). Germline V gene sequence: CDR1 LGHNA, CDR2 YSLEER. The CDR3 consists of 15 residues. Trimming left V 1 base short and J 4 bases short, with 12 bases between. The CDR3 is CASSQVWSGSDTQYF. CDR3 bases: TGCGCCAGCAGCCAAGTGTGGAGCGGATCAGATACGCAGTATTTT.

The rearrangement joins TRBV27 to TRBJ2-3; TRBD2 aligns across 10 bases. This CDR3 comprises 15 residues. With 4 bases clipped from V and 4 bases from J, the junction kept 5 bases outside the gene matches. Per germline, CDR1 MNHEY and CDR2 SMNVEV (reference sequence). The CDR3 sequence is CASSSPSGGSDTQYF. CDR3 in DNA: TGTGCCAGCAGTTCCCCTAGCGGGGGTTCAGATACGCAGTATTTT.

CDR3 DNA: TGTGCCAGCAGTCCGAGGACAGGATCGAACACTGAAGCTTTCTTT. Translating gives CASSPRTGSNTEAFF. The chain carries TRBV28 and TRBJ1-1, with TRBD1 matching over 7 bases. V lost 5 bases to trimming and J lost 1 base; unmatched junction nucleotides: 7. Germline V gene data show CDR1 as MDHEN and CDR2 as SYDVKM. The CDR3 is 15 amino acids.

The chain links TRBV29-1 to TRBJ2-5; TRBD1 aligns across 9 bases. Germline trimming cut 6 bases from V and 3 bases from J; bases unmatched to any gene: 2. The CDR3 runs to 12 residues. Germline values: CDR1 SQVTM, CDR2 ANQGSEA. DNA for the CDR3: TGCAGCGTCGACAGGGGGGAAGAGACCCAGTACTTC. Protein: CSVDRGEETQYF.

J is TRBJ1-5 and V is TRBV5-1; D might be TRBD1 (6 bases). V was cut by 4 bases and J by 5 bases, with 13 bases left in between. The CDR3 spans 14 residues. Germline CDR1 reads SGHRS; CDR2 reads YFSETQ. In DNA form, the CDR3 reads TGCGCCAGCAGCCCGGGGACAACCGATCAGCCCCAGCATTTT. Its protein product is CASSPGTTDQPQHF.

The chain carries TRBV7-2 and TRBJ1-1; no firm D call. CDR1 SGHTA and CDR2 FQGNSA come from the germline V gene. Deletions cut 5 bases from V and 1 base from J, with 5 bases between. This CDR3 is 12 amino acids long. The CDR3 nucleotides are TGTGCCAGCAGCCGATGGAACACTGAAGCTTTCTTT. Its protein is CASSRWNTEAFF. Combining the CDR3 with reference TRBV7-2 and TRBJ1-1 gives the whole variable domain GAGVSQSPSNKVTEKGKDVELRCDPISGHTALYWYRQSLGQGLEFLIYFQGNSAPDKSGLPSDRFSAERTGGSVSTLTIQRTQQEDSAVYLCASSRWNTEAFFGQGTRLTVV.

The gene calls are TRBV2 and TRBJ1-1; TRBD1 matches 7 bases. Germline loops: CDR1 SNHLY, CDR2 FYNNEI. The CDR3 totals 11 residues. V trimming: 10 bases; J trimming: 6 bases; junction bases outside the gene matches: 5. This chain's CDR3 is CATTGVSEAFF. CDR3 nucleotide sequence: TGTGCCACCACAGGGGTATCTGAAGCTTTCTTT.